Below are 20 T cell receptor beta chains sequenced from a single sample in a study of cytomegalovirus exposure and HLA in healthy donors. Vbeta (60) and Jbeta (13) primers were used in the PCR. This table comes from immunoSEQ multiplex PCR, and its TCRdb copy is limited to in-frame clones, with some not included. The table has under 200,000 clones, around 83% seen once. The material sequenced was PBMCs. These receptors were taken from a male donor in good health and CMV-seropositive.

This clone is a singleton in its sample. The CDR3 DNA sequence: TGCGCCAGCAGTGAGAGCAAGGGAGAGTCAGATACGCAGTATTTT. Its translation: CASSESKGESDTQYF. This chain uses TRBV10-1 with TRBJ2-3, with a tentative D call TRBD2 (5 bases). Trimming removed 2 bases at V and 4 bases at J, with 13 bases between. CDR1 is WNHNN and CDR2 is SYGVQD in the germline V gene (reference sequence). The CDR3 has 15 amino acids.

V is TRBV19 and J is TRBJ2-5; maybe TRBD1 (6 bases). Germline CDR1 reads LNHDA; CDR2 reads SQIVND (reference sequence). The CDR3 contains 14 residues. The V end lost 6 bases, the J end lost 1 base, and 12 bases lay between the germline ends. CDR3 coding DNA: TGTGCCAGTAGCAAAGACAGGACCCAAGAGACCCAGTACTTC. Translation: CASSKDRTQETQYF.

This chain uses TRBV9 with TRBJ2-7, with TRBD2 as a possible D gene (6 bases). The germline V and J ends were trimmed by 0 bases and 4 bases, with 14 bases remaining between them. This CDR3 spans 15 amino acids. Germline-derived CDR1 and CDR2 are SGDLS and YYNGEE. CDR3 DNA sequence: TGTGCCAGCAGCGTAGCTGCTAGCGCGAGTTACGAGCAGTACTTC. Translating gives CASSVAASASYEQYF.

The chain recombines TRBV5-6 with TRBJ2-7; 8 positions match TRBD1. CDR1 is SGHDT and CDR2 is YYEEEE in the germline V gene. Trimming removed 4 bases from V and 2 bases from J; junction bases left unmatched: 17. The CDR3 extends over 18 amino acids. The CDR3 spells CASSPGQGGLRRTYEQYF. In DNA form, the CDR3 reads TGTGCCAGCAGCCCAGGACAGGGAGGATTACGTCGGACCTACGAGCAGTACTTC.

This clone was recorded only once. The chain couples TRBV5-5 to TRBJ1-5; D is undetermined. The ends were cut back, 1 base at V and 3 bases at J, with 5 bases in the middle. The CDR3 loop spans 13 amino acids. Germline V lookup: CDR1 SGHKS, CDR2 YYEKEE (reference sequence). CDR3 DNA sequence: TGTGCCAGCAGCTTGAGCGACAATCAGCCCCAGCATTTT. Its translation is CASSLSDNQPQHF.

V usage is TRBV6-6 and J usage is TRBJ2-1; D remains unclear. V was pared by 2 bases and J by 9 bases, with 14 bases between. This CDR3 region has 14 residues. Germline values: CDR1 MNHNY, CDR2 SVGAGI (reference sequence). CDR3 DNA: TGTGCCAGCAGTTACCCAGACGCCCGCGGTGAGCAGTTCTTC. It encodes CASSYPDARGEQFF.

V gene TRBV7-8 combines with J gene TRBJ1-5; 8 nucleotides line up with TRBD1. The CDR3 runs to 15 residues. Losses at the gene ends were 4 bases for V and 2 bases for J; bases not matched to a gene: 4. Germline loops: CDR1 SGHVS, CDR2 FQNEAQ. The CDR3 DNA reads as TGTGCCAGCAGCTCCGGACAGGGAGGCAATCAGCCCCAGCATTTT. Its translation is CASSSGQGGNQPQHF.

The chain has TRBV20-1 and TRBJ2-7; unclear D gene. The CDR3 sequence is 11 residues long. Germline CDR1 DFQATT, CDR2 SNEGSKA (reference sequence). V lost 8 bases and J lost 1, with 9 bases in between. CDR3: CSQLSSYEQYF. The DNA of the CDR3 is TGCAGTCAACTTTCGTCCTACGAGCAGTACTTC.

The chain recombines TRBV10-3 with TRBJ2-2; D is unresolved. CDR3 length equals 13 residues. The germline V gene has CDR1 ENHRY and CDR2 SYGVKD. V was pared by 8 bases and J by 4 bases, with 11 bases between. The CDR3 region has the DNA TGTGCCATCTTAACAGAGTCCACCGGGGAGCTGTTTTTT. Encoded protein: CAILTESTGELFF.

The rearrangement links TRBV5-6 to TRBJ2-1, with D possibly matching TRBD2 (6 bases). The CDR3 extends over 17 amino acids. In germline, CDR1 is SGHDT, CDR2 YYEEEE. V was shortened by 0 bases and J by 9 bases, with 22 bases between the two germline ends. CDR3 in DNA: TGTGCCAGCAGCTTGGCCGGGACGGGGGAGCTTAGGGGTGAGCAGTTCTTC. Translation gives CASSLAGTGELRGEQFF.

This chain joins TRBV7-9 and TRBJ1-2; TRBD1 agrees at 11 bases. The CDR3 contains 16 residues. With V trimmed by 6 bases and J by 8 bases, 14 bases remained unmatched. In germline, CDR1 is SEHNR, CDR2 FQNEAQ (reference sequence). The CDR3 reads CASRSDRGQSRRGYTF. Written as DNA, the CDR3 is TGTGCCAGCAGATCGGACAGGGGGCAAAGTAGAAGGGGCTACACCTTC.

The chain recombines TRBV27 with TRBJ1-1, with D maybe TRBD1 (6 bases). The CDR3 spans 16 residues. Germline CDR1 is MNHEY and CDR2 is SMNVEV (reference sequence). Deletions cut 7 bases from V and 7 bases from J, with 25 bases between. The CDR3 here is CASTWGGFTGLGEAFF. The CDR3 DNA is TGTGCCAGCACTTGGGGGGGATTTACAGGGTTGGGTGAAGCTTTCTTT.

V usage is TRBV7-2 and J usage is TRBJ2-5; TRBD2 matches 14 bases. The V gene end was trimmed by 0 bases and the J gene end by 5 bases; junction bases not matched to a gene: 5. CDR1 is SGHTA and CDR2 is FQGNSA in the germline V gene. There are 17 residues in the CDR3. CDR3 DNA sequence: TGTGCCAGCAGCTTAGCCCCTAGGACTAGCGGGAGGGAGACCCAGTACTTC. Translating it yields CASSLAPRTSGRETQYF. Full variable domain (outside the CDR3, taken from reference TRBV7-2 and TRBJ2-5): GAGVSQSPSNKVTEKGKDVELRCDPISGHTALYWYRQSLGQGLEFLIYFQGNSAPDKSGLPSDRFSAERTGGSVSTLTIQRTQQEDSAVYLCASSLAPRTSGRETQYFGPGTRLLVL.

The chain couples TRBV5-4 to TRBJ1-2, with TRBD1 as a possible D gene (6 bases). The V end was cut by 2 bases, the J end by 6 bases, with 11 bases between. Germline V gene sequence: CDR1 SGHNT, CDR2 YYREEE (reference sequence). CDR3 length equals 13 residues. For the CDR3, the DNA is TGTGCCAGCAGCTTTCCAGGGGATAATGGCTACACCTTC. Residues: CASSFPGDNGYTF.

The gene calls are TRBV14 and TRBJ1-2, with 10 nucleotides matching TRBD1. Germline V gives CDR1 SGHDN, CDR2 FVKESK. The CDR3 is 15 amino acids. V lost 4 bases to trimming and J lost 2 bases; unmatched junction nucleotides: 4. The chain's CDR3 is CASSPLDRGNYGYTF. The CDR3, as DNA: TGTGCCAGCAGCCCCTTGGACAGGGGGAACTATGGCTACACCTTC. Together with reference TRBV14 and TRBJ1-2, the CDR3 gives the full variable domain: EAGVTQFPSHSVIEKGQTVTLRCDPISGHDNLYWYRRVMGKEIKFLLHFVKESKQDESGMPNNRFLAERTGGTYSTLKVQPAELEDSGVYFCASSPLDRGNYGYTFGSGTRLTVV.

This clone was picked up one time. Other DNA sequences of this sample code for an identical CDR3. This chain uses TRBV2 with TRBJ1-6; 10 bases match TRBD1. From germline, CDR1 is SNHLY and CDR2 FYNNEI. CDR3 length equals 14 residues. Trimming took 5 bases from V and 10 from J; bases not matched to a gene: 5. Written as DNA, the CDR3 is TGTGCCAGCAGTTGGACAGGGGGAAACTCACCCCTCCACTTT. Encoded protein: CASSWTGGNSPLHF.

The rearrangement joins TRBV10-3 to TRBJ1-5; 9 nucleotides agree with TRBD1. Germline V gene lookup returns CDR1 ENHRY and CDR2 SYGVKD. This CDR3 spans 13 amino acids. The J segment lost 5 bases and the V segment lost 11 bases, leaving 7 bases of the junction unmatched. This CDR3 reads CASTGGGDQPQHF. The CDR3 DNA sequence: TGTGCCTCAACAGGGGGCGGGGATCAGCCCCAGCATTTT.

This chain joins TRBV6-6 and TRBJ2-7; no clear D. Trimming cost V 6 bases and J 4 bases, with 10 bases left between them. Germline lookup yields CDR1 MNHNY and CDR2 SVGAGI (reference sequence). The CDR3 is 12 residues long. The CDR3 sequence is CASSPDTYEQYF. CDR3 DNA sequence: TGTGCCAGCAGCCCTGATACTTACGAGCAGTACTTC.

The chain couples TRBV28 to TRBJ1-3, with D hard to call. The CDR3 length is 15 residues. The V gene lost 2 bases and the J gene lost 4 bases, with 12 bases spanning the gap. CDR1 is MDHEN, CDR2 SYDVKM, per germline. The CDR3 reads CASSLPPLSGNTIYF. CDR3 in DNA: TGTGCCAGCAGTTTACCCCCCCTCTCGGGAAACACCATATATTTT.

The chain employs TRBV5-1 and TRBJ2-2; 8 positions agree with TRBD2. This CDR3 is 16 amino acids long. CDR1 and CDR2 (germline): SGHRS, YFSETQ. Trimming cost V 5 bases and J 8 bases; bases outside gene matches: 14. The DNA for the CDR3 is TGCGCCAGCAGGGCCACTAGCGGACTAAGCCAAGGGGAGCTGTTTTTT. Translation: CASRATSGLSQGELFF.